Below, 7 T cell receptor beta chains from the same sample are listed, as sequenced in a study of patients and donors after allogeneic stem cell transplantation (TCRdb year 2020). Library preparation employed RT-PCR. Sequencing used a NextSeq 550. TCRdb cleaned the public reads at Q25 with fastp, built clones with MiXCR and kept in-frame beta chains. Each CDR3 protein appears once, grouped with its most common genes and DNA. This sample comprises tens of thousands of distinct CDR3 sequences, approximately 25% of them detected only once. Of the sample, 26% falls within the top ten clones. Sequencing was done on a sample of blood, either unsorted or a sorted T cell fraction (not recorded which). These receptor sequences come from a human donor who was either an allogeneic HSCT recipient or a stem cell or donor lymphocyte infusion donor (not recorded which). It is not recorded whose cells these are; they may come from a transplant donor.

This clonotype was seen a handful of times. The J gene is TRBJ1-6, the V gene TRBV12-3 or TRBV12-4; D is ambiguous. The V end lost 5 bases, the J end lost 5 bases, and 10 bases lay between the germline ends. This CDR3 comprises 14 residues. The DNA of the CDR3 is TGTGCCAGCAGTCCCGGACCCGATAATTCACCCCTCCACTTT. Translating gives CASSPGPDNSPLHF.

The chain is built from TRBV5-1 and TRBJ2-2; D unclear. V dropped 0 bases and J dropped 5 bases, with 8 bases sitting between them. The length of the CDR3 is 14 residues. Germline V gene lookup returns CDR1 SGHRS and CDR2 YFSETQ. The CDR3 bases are TGCGCCAGCAGCTTGGCCGGTAGGACCGGGGAGCTGTTTTTT. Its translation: CASSLAGRTGELFF.

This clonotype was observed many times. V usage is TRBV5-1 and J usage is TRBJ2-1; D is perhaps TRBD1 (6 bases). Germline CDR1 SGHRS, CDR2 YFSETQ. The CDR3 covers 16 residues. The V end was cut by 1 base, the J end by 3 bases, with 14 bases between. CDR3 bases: TGCGCCAGCAGCTTGAAGGACAGTGCCTACTACAATGAGCAGTTCTTC. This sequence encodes CASSLKDSAYYNEQFF. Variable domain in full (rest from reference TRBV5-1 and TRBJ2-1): KAGVTQTPRYLIKTRGQQVTLSCSPISGHRSVSWYQQTPGQGLQFLFEYFSETQRNKGNFPGRFSGRQFSNSRSEMNVSTLELGDSALYLCASSLKDSAYYNEQFFGPGTRLTVL.

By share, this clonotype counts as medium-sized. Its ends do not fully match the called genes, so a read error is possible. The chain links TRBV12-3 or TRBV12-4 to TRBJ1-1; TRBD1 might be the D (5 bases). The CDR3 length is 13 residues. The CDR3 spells CASSRGPNTEAFF. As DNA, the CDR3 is TGCGCCAGCAGCCGGGGACCGAACACTGAAGCTTTCTTT.

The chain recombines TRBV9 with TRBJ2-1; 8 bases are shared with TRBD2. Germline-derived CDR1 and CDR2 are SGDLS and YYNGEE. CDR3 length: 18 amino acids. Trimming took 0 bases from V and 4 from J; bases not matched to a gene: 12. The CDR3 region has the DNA TGTGCCAGCAGCGTAGAAGCGGGAGCCAGTTTTCTTTACAATGAGCAGTTCTTC. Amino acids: CASSVEAGASFLYNEQFF. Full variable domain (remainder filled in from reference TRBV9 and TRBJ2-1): DSGVTQTPKHLITATGQRVTLRCSPRSGDLSVYWYQQSLDQGLQFLIQYYNGEERAKGNILERFSAQQFPDLHSELNLSSLELGDSALYFCASSVEAGASFLYNEQFFGPGTRLTVL.

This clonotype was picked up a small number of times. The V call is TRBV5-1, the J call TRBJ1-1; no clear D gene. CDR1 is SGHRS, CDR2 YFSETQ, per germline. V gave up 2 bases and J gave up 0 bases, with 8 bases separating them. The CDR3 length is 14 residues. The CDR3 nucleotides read TGCGCCAGCAGCTTCCGGCTGATGAACACTGAAGCTTTCTTT. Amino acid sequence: CASSFRLMNTEAFF.

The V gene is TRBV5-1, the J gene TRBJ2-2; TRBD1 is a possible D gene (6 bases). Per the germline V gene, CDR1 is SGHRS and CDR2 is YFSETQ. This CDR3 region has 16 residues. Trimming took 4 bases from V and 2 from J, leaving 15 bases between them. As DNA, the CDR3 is TGCGCCAGCAGCATCAGACCAGGGGATAACACCGGGGAGCTGTTTTTT. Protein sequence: CASSIRPGDNTGELFF.